This note documents a single TCR beta chain sequence. These data belong to a study of blood T cell repertoires in COVID-19. Whole-study context: Acute and convalescent COVID-19 samples came from the United States, Italy and Spain. Sample material is recorded as cDNA or gDNA derived from T cells, B-cell-depleted T cells, or PBMCs.

In the study's own analysis: The authors estimated nucleated cell counts from reference gene primer amplification. Assay: immunoSEQ multiplex PCR; the TCRdb copy retains only in-frame clones and omits some. V, J and clone size are taken as reported in that table, and D and trimming were inferred from the DNA itself. Of approximately 50,000 clones listed, approximately 90% are singletons. The germline CDR1 and CDR2 sequences are KGHSH and LQKENI. The CDR3 runs 15 residues. Trimming cost V 7 bases and J 1 base; bases outside gene matches: 7. Sequencing was done on a sample of peripheral blood. This sequence originates from a man aged 35 to 55 with acute or convalescent COVID-19. The chain carries TRBV18 and TRBJ2-1, with 7 bases aligning to TRBD1. The CDR3, as DNA: TGTGCCAGCTTCAGAAAGACAGGGTCCTACAATGAGCAGTTCTTC. This codes for CASFRKTGSYNEQFF.